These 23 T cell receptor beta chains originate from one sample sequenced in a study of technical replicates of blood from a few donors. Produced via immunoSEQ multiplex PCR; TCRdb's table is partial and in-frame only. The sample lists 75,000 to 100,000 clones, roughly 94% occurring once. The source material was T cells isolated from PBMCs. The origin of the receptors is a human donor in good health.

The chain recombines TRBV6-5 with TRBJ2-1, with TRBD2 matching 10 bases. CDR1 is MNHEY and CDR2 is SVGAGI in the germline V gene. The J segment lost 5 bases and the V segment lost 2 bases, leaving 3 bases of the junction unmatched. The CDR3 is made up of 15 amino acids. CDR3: CASSYSTSGNNEQFF. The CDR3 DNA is TGTGCCAGCAGTTACAGTACTAGCGGGAACAATGAGCAGTTCTTC.

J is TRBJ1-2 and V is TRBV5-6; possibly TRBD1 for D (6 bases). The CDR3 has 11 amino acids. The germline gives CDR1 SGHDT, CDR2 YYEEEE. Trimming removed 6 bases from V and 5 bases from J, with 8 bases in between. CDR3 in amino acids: CASTRGYGYTF. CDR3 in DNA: TGTGCCAGCACTAGGGGGTATGGCTACACCTTC. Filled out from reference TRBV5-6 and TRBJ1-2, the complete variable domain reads DAGVTQSPTHLIKTRGQQVTLRCSPKSGHDTVSWYQQALGQGPQFIFQYYEEEERQRGNFPDRFSGHQFPNYSSELNVNALLLGDSALYLCASTRGYGYTFGSGTRLTVV.

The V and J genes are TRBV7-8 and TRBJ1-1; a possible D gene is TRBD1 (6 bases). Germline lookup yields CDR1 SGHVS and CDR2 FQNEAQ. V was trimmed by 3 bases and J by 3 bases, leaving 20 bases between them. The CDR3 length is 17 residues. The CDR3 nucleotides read TGTGCCAGCAGCTTTACTGGGGGCAGATTTAGCGACACTGAAGCTTTCTTT. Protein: CASSFTGGRFSDTEAFF.

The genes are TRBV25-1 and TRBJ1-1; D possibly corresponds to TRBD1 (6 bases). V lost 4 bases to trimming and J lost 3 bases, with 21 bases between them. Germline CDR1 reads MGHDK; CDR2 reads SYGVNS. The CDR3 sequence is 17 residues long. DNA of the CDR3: TGTGCCAGCAGTGGGGCGGGGGGCGAAGGTCTAGACACTGAAGCTTTCTTT. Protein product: CASSGAGGEGLDTEAFF. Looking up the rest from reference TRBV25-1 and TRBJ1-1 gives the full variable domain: EADIYQTPRYLVIGTGKKITLECSQTMGHDKMYWYQQDPGMELHLIHYSYGVNSTEKGDLSSESTVSRIRTEHFPLTLESARPSHTSQYLCASSGAGGEGLDTEAFFGQGTRLTVV.

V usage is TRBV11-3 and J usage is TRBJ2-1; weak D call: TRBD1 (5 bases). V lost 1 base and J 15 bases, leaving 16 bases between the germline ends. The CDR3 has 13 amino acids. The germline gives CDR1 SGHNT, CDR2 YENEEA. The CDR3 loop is CASSLGFVGEMFF. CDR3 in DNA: TGTGCCAGCAGCTTAGGATTTGTAGGGGAAATGTTCTTC. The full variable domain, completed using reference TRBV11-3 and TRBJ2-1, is EAGVVQSPRYKIIEKKQPVAFWCNPISGHNTLYWYLQNLGQGPELLIRYENEEAVDDSQLPKDRFSAERLKGVDSTLKIQPAELGDSAVYLCASSLGFVGEMFFGPGTRLTVL.

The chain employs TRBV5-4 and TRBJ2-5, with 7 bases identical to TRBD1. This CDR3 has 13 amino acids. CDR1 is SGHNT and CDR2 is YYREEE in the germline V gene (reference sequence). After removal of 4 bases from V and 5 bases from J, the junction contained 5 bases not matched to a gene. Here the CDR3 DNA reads TGTGCCAGCAGCCTACAGGGGCGGGAGACCCAGTACTTC. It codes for CASSLQGRETQYF.

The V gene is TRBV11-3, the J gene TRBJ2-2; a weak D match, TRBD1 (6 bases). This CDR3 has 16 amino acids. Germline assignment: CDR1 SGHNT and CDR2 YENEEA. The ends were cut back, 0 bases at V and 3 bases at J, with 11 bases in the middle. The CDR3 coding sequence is TGTGCCAGCAGCTTAGATGGACAGTTACACACCGGGGAGCTGTTTTTT. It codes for CASSLDGQLHTGELFF.

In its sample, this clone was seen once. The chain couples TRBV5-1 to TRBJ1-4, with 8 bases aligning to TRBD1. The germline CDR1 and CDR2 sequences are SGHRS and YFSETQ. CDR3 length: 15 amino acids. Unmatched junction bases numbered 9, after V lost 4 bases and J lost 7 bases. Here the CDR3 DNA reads TGCGCCAGCAGCCGGACAGGGACGGAAGGTGAAAAACTGTTTTTT. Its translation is CASSRTGTEGEKLFF.

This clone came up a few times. The CDR3 DNA is TGTGCCAGCAGTGTAGGTGGAGATGGCTACACCTTC. Amino acid sequence: CASSVGGDGYTF. The chain has TRBV28 and TRBJ1-2; no definite D call. The germline CDR1 and CDR2 sequences are MDHEN and SYDVKM. Trimming took off 5 bases at V and 6 bases at J, with 10 bases between the two ends. The CDR3 consists of 12 residues.

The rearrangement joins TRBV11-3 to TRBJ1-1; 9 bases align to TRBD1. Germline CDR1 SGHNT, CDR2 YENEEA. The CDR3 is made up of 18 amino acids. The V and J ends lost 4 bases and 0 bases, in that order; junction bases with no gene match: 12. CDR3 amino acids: CASSSDRGGWLMNTEAFF. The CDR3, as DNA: TGTGCCAGCAGCTCGGACAGGGGAGGGTGGCTAATGAACACTGAAGCTTTCTTT.

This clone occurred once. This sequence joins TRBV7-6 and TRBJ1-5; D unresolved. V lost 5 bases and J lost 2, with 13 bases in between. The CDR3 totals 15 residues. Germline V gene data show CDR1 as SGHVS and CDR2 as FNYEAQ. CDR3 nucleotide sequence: TGTGCCAGCAGCGCGTCGGGATACGGCAATCAGCCCCAGCATTTT. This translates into CASSASGYGNQPQHF. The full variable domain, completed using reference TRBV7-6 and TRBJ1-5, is GAGVSQSPRYKVTKRGQDVALRCDPISGHVSLYWYRQALGQGPEFLTYFNYEAQQDKSGLPNDRFSAERPEGSISTLTIQRTEQRDSAMYRCASSASGYGNQPQHFGDGTRLSIL.

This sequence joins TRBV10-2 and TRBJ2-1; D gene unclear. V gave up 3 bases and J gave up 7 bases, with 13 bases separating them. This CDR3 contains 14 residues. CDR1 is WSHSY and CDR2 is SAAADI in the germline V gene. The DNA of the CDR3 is TGCGCCAGCAGTGATCCCCAATGGCCAAATGAGCAGTTCTTC. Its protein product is CASSDPQWPNEQFF.

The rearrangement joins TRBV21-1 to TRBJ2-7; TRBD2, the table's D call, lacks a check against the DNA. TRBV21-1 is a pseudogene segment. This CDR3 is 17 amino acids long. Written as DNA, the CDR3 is TGTGCCAGCAGCAAAGCGCAAGGGACTAGCGTCTCCTACGAGCAGTACTTC. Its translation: CASSKAQGTSVSYEQYF.

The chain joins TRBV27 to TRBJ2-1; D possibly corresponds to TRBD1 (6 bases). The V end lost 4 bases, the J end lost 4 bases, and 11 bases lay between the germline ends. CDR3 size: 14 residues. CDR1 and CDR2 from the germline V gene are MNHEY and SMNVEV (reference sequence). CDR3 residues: CASSSPDSYNEQFF. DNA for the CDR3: TGTGCCAGCAGTTCTCCGGACAGTTACAATGAGCAGTTCTTC.

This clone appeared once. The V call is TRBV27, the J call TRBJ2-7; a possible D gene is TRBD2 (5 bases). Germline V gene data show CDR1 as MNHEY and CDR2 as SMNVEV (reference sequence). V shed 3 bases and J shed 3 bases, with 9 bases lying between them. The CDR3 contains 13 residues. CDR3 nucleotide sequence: TGTGCCAGCAGTTTGGGAGTAGGCTACGAGCAGTACTTC. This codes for CASSLGVGYEQYF.

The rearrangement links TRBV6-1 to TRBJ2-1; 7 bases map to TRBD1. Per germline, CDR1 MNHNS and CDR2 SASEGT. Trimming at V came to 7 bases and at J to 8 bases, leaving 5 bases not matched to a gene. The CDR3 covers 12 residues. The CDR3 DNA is TGTGCCAGCATTCCAGACAGGGATGAGCAGTTCTTC. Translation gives CASIPDRDEQFF.

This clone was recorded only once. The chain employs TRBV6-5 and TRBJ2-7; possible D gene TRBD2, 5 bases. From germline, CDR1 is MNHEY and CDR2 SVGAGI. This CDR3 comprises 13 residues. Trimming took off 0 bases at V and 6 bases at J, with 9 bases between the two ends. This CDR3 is CASSYSEGGEQYF. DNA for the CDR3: TGTGCCAGCAGTTACTCCGAGGGTGGCGAGCAGTACTTC.

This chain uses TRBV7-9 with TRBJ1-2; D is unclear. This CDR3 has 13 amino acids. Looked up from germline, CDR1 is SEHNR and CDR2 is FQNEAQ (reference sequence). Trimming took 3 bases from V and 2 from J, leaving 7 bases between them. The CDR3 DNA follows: TGTGCCAGCAGCTTTTTAGTCAACTATGGCTACACCTTC. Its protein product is CASSFLVNYGYTF.

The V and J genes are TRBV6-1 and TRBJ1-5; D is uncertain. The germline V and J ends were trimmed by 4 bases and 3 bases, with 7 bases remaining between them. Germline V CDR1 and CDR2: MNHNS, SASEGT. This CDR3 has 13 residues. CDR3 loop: CASSVTVNQPQHF. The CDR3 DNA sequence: TGTGCCAGCAGTGTTACGGTCAATCAGCCCCAGCATTTT.

CDR3 DNA sequence: TGTGCCAGCAGTTACTCTAGAGGACTGACTGAAGCTTTCTTT. Its protein is CASSYSRGLTEAFF. This chain links TRBV6-5 with TRBJ1-1; D is undetermined. CDR1 is MNHEY and CDR2 is SVGAGI in the germline V gene. The CDR3 length is 14 residues. V lost 0 bases and J 5 bases, leaving 10 bases between the germline ends.

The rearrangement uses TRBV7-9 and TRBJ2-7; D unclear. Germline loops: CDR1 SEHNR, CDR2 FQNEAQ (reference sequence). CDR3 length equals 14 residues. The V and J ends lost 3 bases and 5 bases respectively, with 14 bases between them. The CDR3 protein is CASSFRGTGNEQYF. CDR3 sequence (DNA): TGTGCCAGCAGCTTCCGAGGAACGGGTAACGAGCAGTACTTC.

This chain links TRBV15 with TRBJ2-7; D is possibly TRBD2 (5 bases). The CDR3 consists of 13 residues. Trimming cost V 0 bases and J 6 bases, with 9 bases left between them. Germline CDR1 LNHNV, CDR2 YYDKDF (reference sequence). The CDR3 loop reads CATSRDLRVEQYF. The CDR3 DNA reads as TGTGCCACCAGCAGAGATTTGAGGGTCGAGCAGTACTTC.

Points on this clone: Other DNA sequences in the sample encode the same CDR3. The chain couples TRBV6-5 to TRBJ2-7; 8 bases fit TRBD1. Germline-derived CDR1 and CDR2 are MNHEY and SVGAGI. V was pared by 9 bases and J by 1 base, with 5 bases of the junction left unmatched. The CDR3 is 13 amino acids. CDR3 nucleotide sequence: TGTGCCAGTAGTCGGACAGGGTCCTACGAGCAGTACTTC. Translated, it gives CASSRTGSYEQYF.